The clone carrying this TCR beta chain was seen a few times. Its antigen is as yet unknown. The CDR3 regions of TCR beta were amplified from RNA transcripts. HTBI primers were the set used in a first-round RT-PCR of the TCR CDR3. From the multiplex PCR reads, TCRdb called clonotypes with MiXCR, one entry per CDR3 protein. Seen here are over 200,000 distinct CDR3 sequences, approximately 15% observed once, and the top ten hold about an eighth. Among the patients, aged 18 to 65, hyperthyroidism was newly diagnosed and had lasted under 2 months. Initially, at the first diagnosis of hyperthyroidism and before any ophthalmopathy symptoms, blood was sampled. The data belong to a study of T cells in Graves' hyperthyroidism and ophthalmopathy. Study findings and constraints: Ophthalmopathy and stable hyperthyroidism were separated by a 13 V-J model.

The CDR3 is made up of 13 amino acids. The V end was cut by 8 bases, the J end by 0 bases, with 10 bases between. Germline CDR1 is SEHNR and CDR2 is FQNEAQ (reference sequence). The specimen sequenced was blood. The gene calls are TRBV7-9 and TRBJ1-1; D is undetermined. The receptor comes from a woman in her thirties or forties with Graves' hyperthyroidism that later progressed to Graves' ophthalmopathy. CDR3 nucleotides: TGTGCCAGCGGGCGGTCCATGAACACTGAAGCTTTCTTT. This codes for CASGRSMNTEAFF. Together with reference TRBV7-9 and TRBJ1-1, the CDR3 gives the full variable domain: DTGVSQNPRHKITKRGQNVTFRCDPISEHNRLYWYRQTLGQGPEFLTYFQNEAQLEKSRLLSDRFSAERPKGSFSTLEIQRTEQGDSAMYLCASGRSMNTEAFFGQGTRLTVV.